These T cell receptor beta chains were read from a single sample in a study of shared clonotypes between healthy human individuals. Clones were read by immunoSEQ multiplex PCR, and TCRdb kept only the in-frame ones, dropping some. The top ten hold under 0.15% of the sample, which has about 2.4 million clones, around nine tenths seen once. Material for sequencing was naive CD4+ T cells sorted from blood. These receptor sequences come from a man between 18 and 29 years old in good health. CDR3s include the opening cysteine and the closing phenylalanine or tryptophan. The D gene is left open where the match is weak. The size entry is marked missing in some rows and otherwise reads once, few, many or a size class.

TRBJ1-1	once	TRBV30	TRBD1	TGTGCCTGGAGTCAATCAGGGGGCGCGAGGACTGAAGCTTTCTTT	CAWSQSGGARTEAFF
TRBJ2-3	-	TRBV11-2	-	TGTGCCACCAGGGTAGCGGCGCTCACAGATACGCAGTATTTT	CATRVAALTDTQYF
TRBJ2-7	-	TRBV6-6	TRBD1	TGTGCCAGCAGTTCCGGGACAGGGAACGAGCAGTACTTC	CASSSGTGNEQYF
TRBJ2-3	few	TRBV4-1	-	TGCGCCAGCAGCCAAGGGGATACGCAGTATTTT	CASSQGDTQYF
TRBJ2-3	-	TRBV4-3	TRBD1	TGCGCCAGCAGCCAAACAGGGGTTAGGGCAGATACGCAGTATTTT	CASSQTGVRADTQYF
TRBJ1-5	-	TRBV30	-	TGTGCCTGGAGTGAAGGATTAACTCAGCCCCAGCATTTT	CAWSEGLTQPQHF
TRBJ2-3	-	TRBV14	TRBD1	TGTGCCAGCAGCCCGGACAGGGTCTCGCAGTATTTT	CASSPDRVSQYF
TRBJ1-6	-	TRBV5-1	-	TGCGCCAGCAGCTTGGAAGGCTCCTATAATTCACCCCTCCACTTT	CASSLEGSYNSPLHF
TRBJ2-5	-	TRBV4-1	-	TGCGCCAGCAGCCAAGAGTCTACGGGGGAGACCCAGTACTTC	CASSQESTGETQYF
TRBJ1-1	-	TRBV5-1	TRBD1	TGCGCCAGCAGCCCGGACAGGGGGGACCAAGCTGGTGAAGCTTTCTTT	CASSPDRGDQAGEAFF
TRBJ1-1	once	TRBV7-2	TRBD1	TGTGCCAGCAGCATATGGACAGGGGCTACGAACACTGAAGCTTTCTTT	CASSIWTGATNTEAFF
TRBJ1-4	once	TRBV28	-	TGTGCCAGCAGTTTTCTAGACGGTGCAACTAATGAAAAACTGTTTTTT	CASSFLDGATNEKLFF
TRBJ1-4	-	TRBV19	TRBD1	TGTGCCAGTAGTAAGGGGCGGACAGGTGGATCTAATGAAAAACTGTTTTTT	CASSKGRTGGSNEKLFF
TRBJ2-3	once	TRBV5-4	-	TGTGCCAGCAGCTTGTACGGACCCGATACGCAGTATTTT	CASSLYGPDTQYF
TRBJ2-4	-	TRBV10-3	-	TGTGCCATCAGCCAGACGGCTAACCTTCCAAAAAACATTCAGTACTTC	CAISQTANLPKNIQYF